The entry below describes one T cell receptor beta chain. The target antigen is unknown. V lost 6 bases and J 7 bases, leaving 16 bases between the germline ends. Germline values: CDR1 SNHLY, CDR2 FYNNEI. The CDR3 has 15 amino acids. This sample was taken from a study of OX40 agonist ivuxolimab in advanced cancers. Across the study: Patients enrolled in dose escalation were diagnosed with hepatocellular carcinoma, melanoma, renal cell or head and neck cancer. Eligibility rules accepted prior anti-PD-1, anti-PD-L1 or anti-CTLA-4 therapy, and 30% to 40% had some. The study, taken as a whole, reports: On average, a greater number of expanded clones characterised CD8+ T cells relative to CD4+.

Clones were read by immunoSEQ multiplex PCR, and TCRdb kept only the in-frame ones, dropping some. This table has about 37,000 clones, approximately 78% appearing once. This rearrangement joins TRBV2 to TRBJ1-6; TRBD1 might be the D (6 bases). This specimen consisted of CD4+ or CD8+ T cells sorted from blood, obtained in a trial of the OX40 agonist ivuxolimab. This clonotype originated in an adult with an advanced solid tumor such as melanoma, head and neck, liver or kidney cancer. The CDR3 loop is CASRIAGASNSPLHF. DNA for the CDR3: TGTGCCAGCAGGATCGCAGGGGCCTCAAATTCACCCCTCCACTTT.